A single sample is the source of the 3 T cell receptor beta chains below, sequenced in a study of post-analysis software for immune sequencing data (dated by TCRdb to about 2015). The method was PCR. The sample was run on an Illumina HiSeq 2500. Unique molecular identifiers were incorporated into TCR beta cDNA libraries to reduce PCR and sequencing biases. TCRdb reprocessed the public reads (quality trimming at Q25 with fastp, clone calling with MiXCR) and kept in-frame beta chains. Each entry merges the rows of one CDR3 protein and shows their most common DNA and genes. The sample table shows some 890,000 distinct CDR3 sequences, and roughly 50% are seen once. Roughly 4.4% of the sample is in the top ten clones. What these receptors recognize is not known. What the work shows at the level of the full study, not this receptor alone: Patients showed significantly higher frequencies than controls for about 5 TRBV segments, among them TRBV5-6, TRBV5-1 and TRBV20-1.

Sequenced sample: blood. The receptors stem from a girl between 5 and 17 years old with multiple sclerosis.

The CDR3 reads CASSLEARGAIGGSYNEQFF. The CDR3 DNA reads TGCGCCAGCAGCTTGGAGGCCAGGGGGGCGATCGGGGGCTCCTACAATGAGCAGTTCTTC. This chain joins TRBV5-1 and TRBJ2-1, with D perhaps matching TRBD1 (7 bases). The V end lost 0 bases, the J end lost 0 bases, and 22 bases lay between the germline ends. Germline V gene data show CDR1 as SGHRS and CDR2 as YFSETQ. There are 20 residues in the CDR3.

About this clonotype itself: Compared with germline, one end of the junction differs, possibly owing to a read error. The CDR3 DNA reads TGCGGTGCTGGTCCGGGACTAGCGGTTTACAATGAGCAGTTCTTC. It yields the protein CGAGPGLAVYNEQFF. The V gene is TRBV20-1, the J gene TRBJ2-1; 11 bases match TRBD2. The CDR3 is 15 residues long. From germline, CDR1 is DFQATT and CDR2 SNEGSKA (reference sequence).

The CDR3 DNA is TGCGCCAGCAGCTACGGGATTCGGGATGGCTACACCTTC. Its translation is CASSYGIRDGYTF. The chain employs TRBV4-1 and TRBJ1-2; D not resolved. CDR1 and CDR2 from the germline V gene are MGHRA and YSYEKL. There are 13 residues in the CDR3. Trimming stripped 5 bases from V and 6 bases from J, with 13 bases between.